The present TCR beta chain was sequenced within a study of shared clonotypes between healthy human individuals. Study at large: Each donor contributed plates that comprised three CD4 naive, three CD4 memory, two CD8 naive and one CD8 memory. Points from the study as a whole: Naive subsets usually exceeded memory subsets in estimated richness. Among a few donors, about 4.6% of naive CD4 clonotypes were found in common. Relative to their counterparts shared across all four donors, non-shared clonotypes exhibited diminished generation probabilities.

V shed 2 bases and J shed 3 bases, with 16 bases lying between them. The CDR3 runs 16 residues. Looked up from germline, CDR1 is MNHEY and CDR2 is SVGAGI. Measured with immunoSEQ multiplex PCR; TCRdb has only the in-frame clones, and not every one. The sample has around 2,000,000 clones; approximately 94% are singletons. Positively selected for CCR7, the CD45RO-negative cells used as naive CD8 cells excluded terminally differentiated effector memory CD45RA+ cells. This clone was seen a single time. What it binds is unknown. This clonotype was sampled from a man aged 18 to 29 in good health. Sample: naive CD8+ T cells sorted from blood. V is TRBV6-5 and J is TRBJ1-1; perhaps TRBD1 as D (6 bases). Written as DNA, the CDR3 is TGTGCCAGCAGTTACGGGCAGGGGAGTGTTTACACTGAAGCTTTCTTT. It encodes CASSYGQGSVYTEAFF.